Below are 21 T cell receptor beta chains sequenced from a single sample in a study of T cells after yellow fever vaccination. TCRdb called the 5' RACE reads again in MiXCR, with one record for every CDR3 protein. The sample shows just under 600,000 distinct CDR3 sequences, less than 15% of them seen only once. Sequenced here: PBMCs, sampled on the day of the yellow fever booster vaccination. Source of these receptors: a man aged 25-45 years who received the YFV17D yellow fever vaccine.

The CDR3 coding sequence is TGTGCCAGTCGTATAGGACTTTTAAATCAGCCCCAGCATTTT. The encoded protein is CASRIGLLNQPQHF. J is TRBJ1-5 and V is TRBV5-5, with D unclear. Germline CDR1 and CDR2: SGHKS and YYEKEE (reference sequence). The CDR3 contains 14 residues. Trimming left V 8 bases short and J 4 bases short, with 16 bases between.

The CDR3 reads CASSRPHWTSGRSEQFF. CDR3 DNA: TGTGCCAGCAGCCGGCCACATTGGACTAGCGGGAGATCGGAGCAGTTCTTC. The chain has TRBV11-2 and TRBJ2-1; 13 nucleotides line up with TRBD2. The CDR3 length is 17 residues. Germline V gene data show CDR1 as SGHAT and CDR2 as FQNNGV. V gave up 5 bases and J gave up 10 bases; unmatched junction bases: 14.

This clonotype turned up a few times. CDR3 sequence: CASSPKGRNTQYF. CDR3 nucleotide sequence: TGCGCCAGCAGCCCGAAGGGAAGGAATACGCAGTATTTT. This chain uses TRBV5-1 with TRBJ2-3; D is unresolved. Trimming shortened V by 4 bases and J by 7 bases, and 13 bases separated the two germline ends. Germline V lookup: CDR1 SGHRS, CDR2 YFSETQ. This CDR3 is built from 13 residues.

The chain is built from TRBV7-2 and TRBJ2-7; 8 positions agree with TRBD1. Germline CDR1 reads SGHTA; CDR2 reads FQGNSA. The CDR3 runs 13 residues. With V trimmed by 6 bases and J by 6 bases, 7 bases remained unmatched. The CDR3: CASRPGQGVEQYF. In DNA form, the CDR3 reads TGTGCCAGCAGACCCGGACAGGGTGTCGAGCAGTACTTC.

This clonotype was found a few times. V gene TRBV6-1 combines with J gene TRBJ2-7; 8 bases fit TRBD1. CDR1 MNHNS and CDR2 SASEGT come from the germline V gene. This CDR3 is 16 amino acids long. J lost 6 bases, V lost 5 bases, and 15 bases had no gene match. CDR3 loop: CASSRPDYGQGGEQYF. The CDR3 DNA sequence: TGTGCCAGCAGTCGGCCCGATTATGGACAGGGCGGCGAGCAGTACTTC.

This clonotype was found many times. The chain combines TRBV12-3 or TRBV12-4 with TRBJ1-5; possible D gene TRBD1, 5 bases. The ends were cut back, 5 bases at V and 2 bases at J, with 13 bases in the middle. The CDR3 runs to 15 residues. The CDR3 bases are TGTGCCAGCAGTGTCGGGGGATTGGGCAATCAGCCCCAGCATTTT. It specifies CASSVGGLGNQPQHF.

J is TRBJ2-5 and V is TRBV7-2; 8 nucleotides line up with TRBD1. The CDR3 contains 15 residues. The V gene end was trimmed by 0 bases and the J gene end by 5 bases; junction bases not matched to a gene: 5. Germline V gene lookup returns CDR1 SGHTA and CDR2 FQGNSA. CDR3 DNA sequence: TGTGCCAGCAGCTTAGCGCAGGGGGCGGAGGAGACCCAGTACTTC. Its protein product is CASSLAQGAEETQYF.

The chain combines TRBV10-2 with TRBJ2-1; TRBD2 aligns across 9 bases. Germline V gives CDR1 WSHSY, CDR2 SAAADI. CDR3 length equals 16 residues. The V gene end was trimmed by 4 bases and the J gene end by 3 bases; junction bases not matched to a gene: 7. As DNA, the CDR3 is TGCGCCAGCAGTGCTCTCGGGACTAGCCGCTACAATGAGCAGTTCTTC. This codes for CASSALGTSRYNEQFF.

This clonotype was picked up a small number of times. The chain carries TRBV12-3 or TRBV12-4 and TRBJ1-5; 10 nucleotides align to TRBD1. This CDR3 contains 15 residues. Losses at the gene ends were 5 bases for V and 4 bases for J; bases not matched to a gene: 5. The CDR3 loop reads CASSSGTGVNQPQHF. CDR3 in DNA: TGTGCCAGCAGTAGTGGGACAGGGGTAAATCAGCCCCAGCATTTT.

The chain uses TRBV7-2 and TRBJ1-2; 7 bases are shared with TRBD1. CDR3 length: 12 residues. Trimming removed 5 bases from V and 5 bases from J; junction bases left unmatched: 2. Germline lookup yields CDR1 SGHTA and CDR2 FQGNSA. In DNA, the CDR3 is TGTGCCAGCAGCGGCAGGGGGTATGGCTACACCTTC. Translating it yields CASSGRGYGYTF. Using reference TRBV7-2 and TRBJ1-2 for the parts outside the CDR3, the full variable domain is GAGVSQSPSNKVTEKGKDVELRCDPISGHTALYWYRQSLGQGLEFLIYFQGNSAPDKSGLPSDRFSAERTGGSVSTLTIQRTQQEDSAVYLCASSGRGYGYTFGSGTRLTVV.

The chain carries TRBV11-2 and TRBJ2-1, with D perhaps matching TRBD1 or TRBD2 (5 bases each). The ends were cut back, 0 bases at V and 10 bases at J, with 19 bases in the middle. Germline V gene sequence: CDR1 SGHAT, CDR2 FQNNGV. The CDR3 sequence is 16 residues long. CDR3 bases: TGTGCCAGCAGCTTAGAGGGGGAATTAGCGAACGGGGAGCAGTTCTTC. Encoded protein: CASSLEGELANGEQFF. The full variable domain, with the rest looked up from reference TRBV11-2 and TRBJ2-1, is EAGVAQSPRYKIIEKRQSVAFWCNPISGHATLYWYQQILGQGPKLLIQFQNNGVVDDSQLPKDRFSAERLKGVDSTLKIQPAKLEDSAVYLCASSLEGELANGEQFFGPGTRLTVL.

This clonotype was found many times. The chain joins TRBV9 to TRBJ2-3; no reliable D call. The V and J ends lost 0 bases and 2 bases respectively, with 10 bases between them. CDR3 size: 15 residues. CDR1 and CDR2 from the germline V gene are SGDLS and YYNGEE. The CDR3 spells CASSVAGRYTDTQYF. The CDR3 DNA sequence: TGTGCCAGCAGCGTAGCCGGGCGATACACAGATACGCAGTATTTT. Full variable domain (missing parts from reference TRBV9 and TRBJ2-3): DSGVTQTPKHLITATGQRVTLRCSPRSGDLSVYWYQQSLDQGLQFLIQYYNGEERAKGNILERFSAQQFPDLHSELNLSSLELGDSALYFCASSVAGRYTDTQYFGPGTRLTVL.

The chain carries TRBV15 and TRBJ2-1; perhaps TRBD1 as D (5 bases). The length of the CDR3 is 16 residues. Trimming stripped 0 bases from V and 10 bases from J, with 19 bases between. Germline V gene sequence: CDR1 LNHNV, CDR2 YYDKDF (reference sequence). The CDR3 DNA sequence: TGTGCCACCAGCAGAGATCAGTCCCCAGGGTCTAGAGAGCAGTTCTTC. It yields the protein CATSRDQSPGSREQFF.

The gene calls are TRBV11-2 and TRBJ1-2; no firm D call. Germline V gene data show CDR1 as SGHAT and CDR2 as FQNNGV. Trimming took off 2 bases at V and 6 bases at J, with 13 bases between the two ends. CDR3 length: 14 amino acids. In DNA form, the CDR3 reads TGTGCCAGCAGCTTAACCGACGGCCTCGATGGCTACACCTTC. Protein: CASSLTDGLDGYTF.

This chain uses TRBV6-6 with TRBJ2-5, with TRBD2 as a possible D gene (6 bases). Trimming shortened V by 2 bases and J by 5 bases, and 9 bases separated the two germline ends. Germline V lookup: CDR1 MNHNY, CDR2 SVGAGI (reference sequence). The CDR3 spans 13 residues. The CDR3 bases are TGTGCCAGCAGTTACGTGGCGGGGGAGACCCAGTACTTC. The encoded protein is CASSYVAGETQYF.

This clonotype was recorded a few times. The CDR3 protein is CASSLAEGLARGADNEQFF. CDR3 in DNA: TGCGCCAGCAGCTTGGCCGAGGGTCTAGCTAGGGGGGCAGACAATGAGCAGTTCTTC. The gene calls are TRBV5-1 and TRBJ2-1; either TRBD1 or TRBD2 may fit D (6 bases each). V lost 0 bases and J 5 bases, leaving 24 bases between the germline ends. CDR1 SGHRS and CDR2 YFSETQ come from the germline V gene. CDR3 length: 19 residues. The complete variable domain, with remaining parts taken from reference TRBV5-1 and TRBJ2-1, reads KAGVTQTPRYLIKTRGQQVTLSCSPISGHRSVSWYQQTPGQGLQFLFEYFSETQRNKGNFPGRFSGRQFSNSRSEMNVSTLELGDSALYLCASSLAEGLARGADNEQFFGPGTRLTVL.

V and J are TRBV7-2 and TRBJ1-2; D ambiguous. Looked up from germline, CDR1 is SGHTA and CDR2 is FQGNSA. The CDR3 length is 13 residues. Trimming shortened V by 1 base and J by 5 bases, and 8 bases separated the two germline ends. CDR3 bases: TGTGCCAGCAGCTTAGTGTTTGGGTATGGCTACACCTTC. Its protein is CASSLVFGYGYTF.

This clonotype was observed a handful of times. V and J are TRBV4-1 and TRBJ1-2, with D unclear. V was shortened by 1 base and J by 4 bases, with 4 bases between the two germline ends. This CDR3 spans 12 amino acids. Per germline, CDR1 MGHRA and CDR2 YSYEKL. The CDR3 sequence is CASSQGIYGYTF. Written as DNA, the CDR3 is TGCGCCAGCAGCCAAGGCATCTATGGCTACACCTTC.

The chain is built from TRBV20-1 and TRBJ2-1, with a tentative D call TRBD2 (6 bases). This CDR3 spans 16 amino acids. Deletions cut 8 bases from V and 0 bases from J, with 20 bases between. Germline lookup yields CDR1 DFQATT and CDR2 SNEGSKA (reference sequence). This CDR3 is CSSSPPRGSSYNEQFF. The CDR3, as DNA: TGCAGTTCTTCCCCCCCGCGGGGTAGCTCCTACAATGAGCAGTTCTTC.

The chain recombines TRBV20-1 with TRBJ2-5; 8 bases fit TRBD2. Germline trimming cut 4 bases from V and 1 base from J; bases unmatched to any gene: 5. The CDR3 length is 14 residues. Germline-derived CDR1 and CDR2 are DFQATT and SNEGSKA (reference sequence). CDR3 amino acids: CSATLTSGQETQYF. DNA of the CDR3: TGCAGTGCTACCCTTACTAGCGGCCAAGAGACCCAGTACTTC.

The V and J genes are TRBV30 and TRBJ2-3, with D uncertain. The CDR3 runs 13 residues. CDR1 GTSNPN and CDR2 SVGIG come from the germline V gene (reference sequence). The ends were cut back, 7 bases at V and 2 bases at J, with 13 bases in the middle. The CDR3 sequence: CASKERNTDTQYF. CDR3 nucleotides: TGTGCCTCGAAGGAAAGAAACACAGATACGCAGTATTTT.